This T cell receptor (beta chain) was recorded in a study of blood T cell repertoires in COVID-19. The method was immunoSEQ multiplex PCR; TCRdb's version includes in-frame clones alone and lacks a portion of them. The table includes about 220,000 clones, roughly 85% detected once. Germline loops: CDR1 SGHVT, CDR2 SQSDAQ. CDR3 length: 14 amino acids. Trimming took off 9 bases at V and 3 bases at J, with 14 bases between the two ends. The material sequenced was peripheral blood. V gene TRBV7-4 combines with J gene TRBJ1-4, with unresolved D. This receptor was identified in a woman aged 80 or over with acute or convalescent COVID-19. The CDR3 here is CARGRRTPNEKLFF. CDR3 DNA sequence: TGTGCCAGAGGGAGGCGGACCCCTAATGAAAAACTGTTTTTT.